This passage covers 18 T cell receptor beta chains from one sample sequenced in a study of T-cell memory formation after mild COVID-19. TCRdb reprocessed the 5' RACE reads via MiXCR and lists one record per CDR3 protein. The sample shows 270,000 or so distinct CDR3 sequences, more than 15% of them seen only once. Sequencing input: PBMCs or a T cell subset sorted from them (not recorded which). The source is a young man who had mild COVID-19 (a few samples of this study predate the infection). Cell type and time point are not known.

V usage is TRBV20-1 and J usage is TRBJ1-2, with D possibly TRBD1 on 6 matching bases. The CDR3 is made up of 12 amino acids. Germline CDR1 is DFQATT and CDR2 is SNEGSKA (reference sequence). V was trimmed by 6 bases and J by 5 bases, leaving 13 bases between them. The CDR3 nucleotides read TGCAGTGCGGTGGGGACAACATATGGCTACACCTTC. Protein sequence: CSAVGTTYGYTF.

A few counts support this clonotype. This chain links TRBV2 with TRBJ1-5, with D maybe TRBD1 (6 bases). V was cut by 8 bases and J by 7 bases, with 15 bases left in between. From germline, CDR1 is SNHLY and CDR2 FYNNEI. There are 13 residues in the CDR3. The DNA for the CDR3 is TGTGCCAGCCGCTCGGGGGGCTGGCAGCCCCAGCATTTT. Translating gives CASRSGGWQPQHF.

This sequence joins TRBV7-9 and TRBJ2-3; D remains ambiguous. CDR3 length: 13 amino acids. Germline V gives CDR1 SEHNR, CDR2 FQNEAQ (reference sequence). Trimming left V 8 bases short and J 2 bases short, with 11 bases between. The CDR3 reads CASLPAATDTQYF. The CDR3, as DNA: TGTGCCAGCCTCCCGGCGGCCACAGATACGCAGTATTTT.

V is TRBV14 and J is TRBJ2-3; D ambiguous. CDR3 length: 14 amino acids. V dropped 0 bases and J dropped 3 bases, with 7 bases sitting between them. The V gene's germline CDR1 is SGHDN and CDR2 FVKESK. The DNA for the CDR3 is TGTGCCAGCAGCCAAGATTCGGGTACAGATACGCAGTATTTT. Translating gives CASSQDSGTDTQYF.

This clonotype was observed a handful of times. DNA for the CDR3: TGTGCCAGCAACTTAGCGGGGGCAAGCACAGATACGCAGTATTTT. Amino acid sequence: CASNLAGASTDTQYF. The genes are TRBV6-2 or TRBV6-3 and TRBJ2-3; 9 bases are a match to TRBD2. Germline V gene sequence: CDR1 MNHEY, CDR2 SVGEGT. The CDR3 extends over 15 amino acids. V lost 7 bases, J lost 0 bases, and 5 bases stayed unmatched.

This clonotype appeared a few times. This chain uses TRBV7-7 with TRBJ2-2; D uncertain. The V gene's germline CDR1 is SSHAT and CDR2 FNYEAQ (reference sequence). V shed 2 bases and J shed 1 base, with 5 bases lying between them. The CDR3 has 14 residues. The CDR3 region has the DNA TGTGCCAGCAGCTTAAACAGGAACACCGGGGAGCTGTTTTTT. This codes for CASSLNRNTGELFF.

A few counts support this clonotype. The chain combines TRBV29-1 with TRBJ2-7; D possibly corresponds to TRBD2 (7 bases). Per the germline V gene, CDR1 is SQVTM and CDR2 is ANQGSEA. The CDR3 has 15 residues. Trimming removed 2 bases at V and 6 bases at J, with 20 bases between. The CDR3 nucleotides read TGCAGCGTTGAAAGCGGGACTGCAGGGGCTCGCGAGCAGTACTTC. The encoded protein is CSVESGTAGAREQYF.

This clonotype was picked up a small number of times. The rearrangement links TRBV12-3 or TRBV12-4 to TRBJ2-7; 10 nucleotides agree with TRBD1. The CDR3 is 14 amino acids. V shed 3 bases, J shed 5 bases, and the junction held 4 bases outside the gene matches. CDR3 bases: TGTGCCAGCAGTTTTGGGACAGGGGTACACGAGCAGTACTTC. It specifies CASSFGTGVHEQYF.

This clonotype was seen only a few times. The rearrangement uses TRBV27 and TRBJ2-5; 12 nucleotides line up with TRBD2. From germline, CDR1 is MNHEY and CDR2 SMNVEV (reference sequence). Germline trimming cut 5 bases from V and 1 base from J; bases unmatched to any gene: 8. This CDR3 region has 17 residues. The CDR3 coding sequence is TGTGCCAGCAGTAAGCTAGCGGGGGGGCTTACCCAAGAGACCCAGTACTTC. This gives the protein CASSKLAGGLTQETQYF.

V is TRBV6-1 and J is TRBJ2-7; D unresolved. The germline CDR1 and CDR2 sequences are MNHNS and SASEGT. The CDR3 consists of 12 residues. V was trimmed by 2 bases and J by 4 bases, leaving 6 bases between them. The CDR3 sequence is CASSETYYEQYV. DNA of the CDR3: TGTGCCAGCAGTGAAACCTATTACGAGCAGTACGTC.

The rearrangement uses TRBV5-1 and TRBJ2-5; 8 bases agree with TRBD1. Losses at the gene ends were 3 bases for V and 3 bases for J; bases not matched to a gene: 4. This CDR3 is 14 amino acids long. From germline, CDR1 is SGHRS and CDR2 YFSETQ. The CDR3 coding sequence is TGCGCCAGCAGCTATGGGACAGGAGAAGAGACCCAGTACTTC. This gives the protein CASSYGTGEETQYF.

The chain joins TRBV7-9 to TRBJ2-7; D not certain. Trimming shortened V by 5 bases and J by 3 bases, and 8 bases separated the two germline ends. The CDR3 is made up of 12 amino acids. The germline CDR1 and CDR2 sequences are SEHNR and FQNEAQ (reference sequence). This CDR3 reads CASSRRDYEQYF. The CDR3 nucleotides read TGTGCCAGCAGCCGCCGCGACTACGAGCAGTACTTC.

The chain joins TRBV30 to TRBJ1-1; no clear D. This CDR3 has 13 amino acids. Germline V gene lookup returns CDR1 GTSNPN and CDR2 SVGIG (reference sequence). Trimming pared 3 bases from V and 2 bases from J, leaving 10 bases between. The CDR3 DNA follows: TGTGCCTGGAGAAGGACGGTTAACACTGAAGCTTTCTTT. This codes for CAWRRTVNTEAFF.

The CDR3 coding sequence is TGTGCCAGCAGTTTAGGGCTAGCGGGGGGATCGACAGATACGCAGTATTTT. This translates into CASSLGLAGGSTDTQYF. The chain uses TRBV12-3 or TRBV12-4 and TRBJ2-3, with 11 bases matching TRBD2. CDR3 size: 17 residues. The trim removed 1 base at V and 3 bases at J, leaving 6 bases unmatched.

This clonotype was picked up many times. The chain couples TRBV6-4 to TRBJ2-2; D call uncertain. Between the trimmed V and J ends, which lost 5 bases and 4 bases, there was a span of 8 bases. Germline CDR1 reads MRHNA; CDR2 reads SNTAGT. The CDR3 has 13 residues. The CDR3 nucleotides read TGTGCCAGCAGTATAGGAGCCACCGGGGAGCTGTTTTTT. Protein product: CASSIGATGELFF.

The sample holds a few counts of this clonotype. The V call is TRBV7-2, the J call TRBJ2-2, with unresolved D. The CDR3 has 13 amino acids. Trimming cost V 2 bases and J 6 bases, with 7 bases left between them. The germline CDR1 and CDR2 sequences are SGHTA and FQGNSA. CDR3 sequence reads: CASSLKSAGELFF. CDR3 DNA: TGTGCCAGCAGCTTAAAGTCGGCCGGGGAGCTGTTTTTT.

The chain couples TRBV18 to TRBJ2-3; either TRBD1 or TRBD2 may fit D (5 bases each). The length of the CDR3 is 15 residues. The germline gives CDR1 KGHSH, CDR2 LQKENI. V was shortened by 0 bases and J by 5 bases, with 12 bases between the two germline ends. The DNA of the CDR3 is TGTGCCAGCTCACCACCAGGGGTGGCGGGAGATACGCAGTATTTT. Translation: CASSPPGVAGDTQYF.

In nucleotides, the CDR3 is TGTGCCAGCAGTGAACGGTTAGCGGGGGGGCCGTACCAAGAGACCCAGTACTTC. Amino acids: CASSERLAGGPYQETQYF. The J gene is TRBJ2-5, the V gene TRBV6-1; TRBD2 agrees at 11 bases. The CDR3 is made up of 18 amino acids. Germline V gives CDR1 MNHNS, CDR2 SASEGT. V lost 2 bases to trimming and J lost 0 bases; unmatched junction nucleotides: 8.